This T cell receptor (beta chain) was identified during a study of somatic mutations in cytotoxic T cells in rheumatoid arthritis. Trimming took off 0 bases at V and 7 bases at J, with 9 bases between the two ends. The germline V gene has CDR1 SGHKS and CDR2 YYEKEE (reference sequence). CDR3 length: 13 amino acids. Sequencing was performed with immunoSEQ multiplex PCR; in TCRdb, only in-frame clones are kept and a portion is missing. Of 13,000 or so clones listed, roughly four fifths are singletons. V gene TRBV5-5 combines with J gene TRBJ2-3; unclear D gene. The sample taken for sequencing was CD8+ T cells sorted from blood. The receptor was derived from a woman aged 60 to 75 in good health. CDR3 coding DNA: TGTGCCAGCAGCTTGGGAGAAGAGAATACGCAGTATTTT. Protein: CASSLGEENTQYF. Drawing the rest from reference TRBV5-5 and TRBJ2-3, the complete variable domain is DAGVTQSPTHLIKTRGQQVTLRCSPISGHKSVSWYQQVLGQGPQFIFQYYEKEERGRGNFPDRFSARQFPNYSSELNVNALLLGDSALYLCASSLGEENTQYFGPGTRLTVL.